Given below is one T cell receptor beta chain in context. Repertoires were generated with immunoSEQ multiplex PCR, while TCRdb's copy carries only in-frame clones and drops some. The sample holds 110,000 to 150,000 clones, around 73% seen once. CDR1 and CDR2 (germline): SGHVS, FNYEAQ. This CDR3 is built from 16 residues. V trimming: 5 bases; J trimming: 10 bases; junction bases outside the gene matches: 11. The data were taken from a study of blood T cell repertoires in COVID-19. Study information: The United States, Italy and Spain were the sources of the acute and convalescent COVID-19 samples. PBMCs, B-cell-depleted T cells, or T cells provided the cDNA or gDNA that made up the material.

Which cohort a participant joined came from the clinical history participants gave. Symptom resolution, clearance, or two negative PCRs marked donors in Cohort 3 as recovered. This chain connects TRBV7-6 to TRBJ1-6; 10 bases agree with TRBD1. The sample consisted of PBMCs or T cells enriched from blood (not recorded which). This receptor was identified in a woman in her forties or fifties who had recovered from COVID-19. CDR3 in amino acids: CASSLSGGQGQSPLHF. CDR3 coding DNA: TGTGCCAGCAGCCTTAGCGGGGGACAGGGGCAGTCACCCCTCCACTTT. Drawing the rest from reference TRBV7-6 and TRBJ1-6, the complete variable domain is GAGVSQSPRYKVTKRGQDVALRCDPISGHVSLYWYRQALGQGPEFLTYFNYEAQQDKSGLPNDRFSAERPEGSISTLTIQRTEQRDSAMYRCASSLSGGQGQSPLHFGNGTRLTVT.